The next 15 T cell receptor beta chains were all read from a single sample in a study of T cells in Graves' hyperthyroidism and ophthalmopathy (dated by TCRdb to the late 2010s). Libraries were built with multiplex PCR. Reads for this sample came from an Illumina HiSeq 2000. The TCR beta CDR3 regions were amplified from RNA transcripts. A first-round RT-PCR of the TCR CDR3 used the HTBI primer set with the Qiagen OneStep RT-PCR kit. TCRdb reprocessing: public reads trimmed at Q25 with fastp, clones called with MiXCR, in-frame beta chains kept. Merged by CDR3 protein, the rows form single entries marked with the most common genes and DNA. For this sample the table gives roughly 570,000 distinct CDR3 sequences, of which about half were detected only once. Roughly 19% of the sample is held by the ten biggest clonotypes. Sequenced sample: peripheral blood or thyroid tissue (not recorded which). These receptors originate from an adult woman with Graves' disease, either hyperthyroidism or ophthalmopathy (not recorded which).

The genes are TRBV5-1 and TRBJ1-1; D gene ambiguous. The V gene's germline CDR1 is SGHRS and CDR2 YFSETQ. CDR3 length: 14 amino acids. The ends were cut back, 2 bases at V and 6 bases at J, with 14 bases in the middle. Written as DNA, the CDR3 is TGCGCCAGCAGCTTCCTGAAGCGGGAGGCTGAAGCTTTCTTT. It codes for CASSFLKREAEAFF.

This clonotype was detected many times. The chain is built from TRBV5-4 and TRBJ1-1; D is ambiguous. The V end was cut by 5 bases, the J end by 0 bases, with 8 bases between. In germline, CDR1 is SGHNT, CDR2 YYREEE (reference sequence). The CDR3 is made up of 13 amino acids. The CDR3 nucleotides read TGTGCCAGCAGTAGAGAAATGAACACTGAAGCTTTCTTT. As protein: CASSREMNTEAFF.

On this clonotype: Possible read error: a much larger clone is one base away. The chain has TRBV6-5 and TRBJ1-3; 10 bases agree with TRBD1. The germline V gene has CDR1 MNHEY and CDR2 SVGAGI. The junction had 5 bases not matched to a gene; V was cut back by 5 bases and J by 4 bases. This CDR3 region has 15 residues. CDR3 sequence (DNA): TGTGCCAGCAGTCTCGGGACAGGGGACGGAAACACCATATATTTT. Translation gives CASSLGTGDGNTIYF.

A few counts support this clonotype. CDR3 in amino acids: CSVVRLGTEAFF. In DNA form, the CDR3 reads TGCAGCGTTGTTCGTTTGGGCACTGAAGCTTTCTTT. The chain combines TRBV29-1 with TRBJ1-1; D gene uncertain. CDR1 is SQVTM, CDR2 ANQGSEA, per germline. Trimming took 4 bases from V and 4 from J, leaving 10 bases between them. The CDR3 is made up of 12 amino acids. The complete variable domain, with remaining parts taken from reference TRBV29-1 and TRBJ1-1, reads SAVISQKPSRDICQRGTSLTIQCQVDSQVTMMFWYRQQPGQSLTLIATANQGSEATYESGFVIDKFPISRPNLTFSTLTVSNMSPEDSSIYLCSVVRLGTEAFFGQGTRLTVV.

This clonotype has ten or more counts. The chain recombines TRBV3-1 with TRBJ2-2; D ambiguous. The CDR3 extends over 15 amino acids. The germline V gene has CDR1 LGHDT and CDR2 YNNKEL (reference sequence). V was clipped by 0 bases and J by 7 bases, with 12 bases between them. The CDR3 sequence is CASSQDRVGIGELFF. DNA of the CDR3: TGTGCCAGCAGCCAAGATCGTGTAGGGATCGGGGAGCTGTTTTTT. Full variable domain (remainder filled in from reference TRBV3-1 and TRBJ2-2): DTAVSQTPKYLVTQMGNDKSIKCEQNLGHDTMYWYKQDSKKFLKIMFSYNNKELIINETVPNRFSPKSPDKAHLNLHINSLELGDSAVYFCASSQDRVGIGELFFGEGSRLTVL.

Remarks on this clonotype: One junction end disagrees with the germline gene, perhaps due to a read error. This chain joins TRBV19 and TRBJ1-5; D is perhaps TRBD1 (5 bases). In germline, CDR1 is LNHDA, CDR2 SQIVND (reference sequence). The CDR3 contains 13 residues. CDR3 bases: TGTGCCAGCTCAGACAGACGCAATCAGCCCCGGCATTTT. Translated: CASSDRRNQPRHF.

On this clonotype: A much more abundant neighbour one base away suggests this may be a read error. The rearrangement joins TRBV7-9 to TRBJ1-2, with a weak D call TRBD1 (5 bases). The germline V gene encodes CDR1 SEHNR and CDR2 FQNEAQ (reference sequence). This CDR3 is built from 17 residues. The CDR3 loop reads CVSQKNRDLMYSYGYTF. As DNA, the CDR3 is TGTGTCAGCCAAAAAAACCGGGACCTTATGTATAGCTATGGCTACACCTTC. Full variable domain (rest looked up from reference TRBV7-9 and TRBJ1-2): DTGVSQNPRHKITKRGQNVTFRCDPISEHNRLYWYRQTLGQGPEFLTYFQNEAQLEKSRLLSDRFSAERPKGSFSTLEIQRTEQGDSAMYLCVSQKNRDLMYSYGYTFGSGTRLTVV.

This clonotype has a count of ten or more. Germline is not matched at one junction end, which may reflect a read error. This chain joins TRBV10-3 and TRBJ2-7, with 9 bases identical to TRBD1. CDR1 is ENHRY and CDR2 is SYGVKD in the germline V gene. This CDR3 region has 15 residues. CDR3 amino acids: CAISVGTGISHEQYF. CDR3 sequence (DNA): TGTGCCATCAGTGTCGGGACAGGGATCTCCCACGAGCAGTACTTC.

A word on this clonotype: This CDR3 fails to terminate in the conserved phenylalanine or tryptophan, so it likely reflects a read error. The CDR3 region is CASSLVDEQYL. CDR3 DNA: TGTGCCAGCAGCTTGGTGGACGAGCAGTACCTC. The chain joins TRBV7-2 to TRBJ2-7; D is undetermined. Germline CDR1 reads SGHTA; CDR2 reads FQGNSA. Trimming left V 3 bases short and J 5 bases short, with 5 bases between. The CDR3 is made up of 11 amino acids.

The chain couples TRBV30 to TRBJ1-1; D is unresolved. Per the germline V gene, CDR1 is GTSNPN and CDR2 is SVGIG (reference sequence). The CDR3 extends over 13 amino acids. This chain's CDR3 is CATLYWGNTEAFF. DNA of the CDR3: TGTGCTACCCTATATTGGGGGAACACTGAAGCTTTCTTT.

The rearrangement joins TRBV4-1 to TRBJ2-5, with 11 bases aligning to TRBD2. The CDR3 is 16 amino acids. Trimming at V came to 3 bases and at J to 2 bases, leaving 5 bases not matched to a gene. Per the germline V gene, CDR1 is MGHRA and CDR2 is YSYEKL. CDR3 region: CASSHTSGSFQETQYF. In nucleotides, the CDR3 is TGCGCCAGCAGCCATACTAGCGGGAGTTTTCAAGAGACCCAGTACTTC.

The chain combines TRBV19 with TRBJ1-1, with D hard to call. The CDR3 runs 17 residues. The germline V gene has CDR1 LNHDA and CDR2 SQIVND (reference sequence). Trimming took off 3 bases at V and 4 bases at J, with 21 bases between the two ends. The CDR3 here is CASSIPLIDGRRTEAFF. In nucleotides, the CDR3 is TGTGCCAGTAGTATTCCCCTCATAGACGGAAGGCGCACTGAAGCTTTCTTT.

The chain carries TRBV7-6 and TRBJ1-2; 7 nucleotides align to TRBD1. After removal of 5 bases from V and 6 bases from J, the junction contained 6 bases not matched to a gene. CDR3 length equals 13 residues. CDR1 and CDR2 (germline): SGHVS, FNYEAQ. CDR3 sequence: CASSGTAGDGYTF. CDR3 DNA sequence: TGTGCCAGCAGCGGGACAGCTGGGGATGGCTACACCTTC.

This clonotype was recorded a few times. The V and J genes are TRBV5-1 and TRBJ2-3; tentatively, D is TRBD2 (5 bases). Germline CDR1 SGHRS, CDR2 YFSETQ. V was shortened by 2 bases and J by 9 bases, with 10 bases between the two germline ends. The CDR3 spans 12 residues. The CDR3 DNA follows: TGCGCCAGCAGCTTTTCCGCGGGCACGCAGTATTTT. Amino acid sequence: CASSFSAGTQYF.

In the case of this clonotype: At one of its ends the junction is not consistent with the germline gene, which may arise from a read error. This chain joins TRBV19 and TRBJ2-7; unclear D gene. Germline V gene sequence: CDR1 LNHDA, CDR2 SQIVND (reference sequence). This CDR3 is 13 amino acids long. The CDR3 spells CASSADYHYEQHF. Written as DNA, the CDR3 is TGTGCCAGTAGTGCCGATTACCATTACGAGCAGCACTTC.